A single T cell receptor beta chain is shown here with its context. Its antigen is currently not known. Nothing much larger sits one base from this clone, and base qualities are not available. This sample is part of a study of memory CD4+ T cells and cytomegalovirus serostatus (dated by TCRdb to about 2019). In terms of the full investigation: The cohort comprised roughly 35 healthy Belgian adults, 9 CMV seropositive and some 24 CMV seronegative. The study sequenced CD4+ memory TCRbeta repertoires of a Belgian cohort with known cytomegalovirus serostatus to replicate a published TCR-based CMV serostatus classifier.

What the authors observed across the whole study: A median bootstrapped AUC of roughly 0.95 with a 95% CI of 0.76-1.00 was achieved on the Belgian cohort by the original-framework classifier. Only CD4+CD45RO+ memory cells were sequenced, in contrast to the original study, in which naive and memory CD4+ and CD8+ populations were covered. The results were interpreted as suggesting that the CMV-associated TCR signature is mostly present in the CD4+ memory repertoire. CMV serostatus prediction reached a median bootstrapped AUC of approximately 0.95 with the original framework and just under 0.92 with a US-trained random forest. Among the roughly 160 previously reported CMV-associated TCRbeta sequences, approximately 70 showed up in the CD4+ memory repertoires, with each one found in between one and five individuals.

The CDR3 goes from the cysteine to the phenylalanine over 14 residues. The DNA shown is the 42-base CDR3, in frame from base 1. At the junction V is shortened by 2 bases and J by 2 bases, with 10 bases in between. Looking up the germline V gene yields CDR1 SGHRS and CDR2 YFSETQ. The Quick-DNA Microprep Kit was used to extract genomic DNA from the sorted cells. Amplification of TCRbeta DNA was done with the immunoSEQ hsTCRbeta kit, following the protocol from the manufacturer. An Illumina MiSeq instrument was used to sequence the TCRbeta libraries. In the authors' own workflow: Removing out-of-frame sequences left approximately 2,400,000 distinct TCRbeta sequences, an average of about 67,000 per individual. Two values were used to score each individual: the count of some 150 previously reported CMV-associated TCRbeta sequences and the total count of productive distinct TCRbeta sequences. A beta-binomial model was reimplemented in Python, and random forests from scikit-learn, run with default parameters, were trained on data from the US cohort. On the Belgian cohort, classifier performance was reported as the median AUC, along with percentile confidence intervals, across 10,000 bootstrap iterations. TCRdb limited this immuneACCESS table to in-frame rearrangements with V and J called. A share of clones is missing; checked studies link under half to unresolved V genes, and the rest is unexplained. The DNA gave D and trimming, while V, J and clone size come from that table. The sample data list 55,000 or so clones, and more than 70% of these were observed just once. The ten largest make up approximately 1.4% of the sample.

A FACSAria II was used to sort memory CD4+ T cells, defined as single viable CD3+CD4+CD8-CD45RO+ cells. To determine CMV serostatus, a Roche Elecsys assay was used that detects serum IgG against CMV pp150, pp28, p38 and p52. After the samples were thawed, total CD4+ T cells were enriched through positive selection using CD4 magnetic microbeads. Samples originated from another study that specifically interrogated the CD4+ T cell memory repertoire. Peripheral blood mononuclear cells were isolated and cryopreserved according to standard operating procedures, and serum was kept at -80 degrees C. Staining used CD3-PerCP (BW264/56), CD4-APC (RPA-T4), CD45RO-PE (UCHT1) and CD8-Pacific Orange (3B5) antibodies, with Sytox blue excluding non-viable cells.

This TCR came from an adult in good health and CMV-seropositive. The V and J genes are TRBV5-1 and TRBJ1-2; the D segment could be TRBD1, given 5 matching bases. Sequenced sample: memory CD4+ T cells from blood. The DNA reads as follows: TGCGCCAGCAGCTTAGGGGTTCGAAACTATGGCTACACCTTC. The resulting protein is CASSLGVRNYGYTF.